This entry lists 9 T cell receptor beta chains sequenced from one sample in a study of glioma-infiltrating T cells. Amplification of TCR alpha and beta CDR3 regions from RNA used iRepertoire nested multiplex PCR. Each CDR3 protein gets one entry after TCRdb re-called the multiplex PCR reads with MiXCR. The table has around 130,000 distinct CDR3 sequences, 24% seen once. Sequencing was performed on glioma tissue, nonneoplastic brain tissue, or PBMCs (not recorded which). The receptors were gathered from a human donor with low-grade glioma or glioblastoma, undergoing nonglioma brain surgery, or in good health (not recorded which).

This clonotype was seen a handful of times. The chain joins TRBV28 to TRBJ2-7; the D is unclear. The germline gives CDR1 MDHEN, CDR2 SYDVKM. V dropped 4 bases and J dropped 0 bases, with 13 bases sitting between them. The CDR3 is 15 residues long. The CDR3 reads CASSSLPGSSYEQYV. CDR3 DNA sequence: TGTGCCAGCAGTTCCCTCCCAGGTTCCTCCTACGAGCAGTACGTC.

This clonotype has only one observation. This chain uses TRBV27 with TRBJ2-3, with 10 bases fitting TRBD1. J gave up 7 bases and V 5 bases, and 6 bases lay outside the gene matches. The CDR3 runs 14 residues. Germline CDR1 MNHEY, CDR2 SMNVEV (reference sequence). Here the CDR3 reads CASSRGQGQNTQYF. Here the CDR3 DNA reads TGTGCCAGCAGTAGGGGACAGGGGCAAAATACGCAGTATTTT.

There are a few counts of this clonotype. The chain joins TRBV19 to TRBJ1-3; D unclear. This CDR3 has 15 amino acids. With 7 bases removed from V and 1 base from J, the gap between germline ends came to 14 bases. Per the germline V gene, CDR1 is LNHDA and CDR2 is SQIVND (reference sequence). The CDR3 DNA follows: TGTGCCAGTAAGCCTAACTCGGGATCTGGAAACACCATATATTTT. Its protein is CASKPNSGSGNTIYF.

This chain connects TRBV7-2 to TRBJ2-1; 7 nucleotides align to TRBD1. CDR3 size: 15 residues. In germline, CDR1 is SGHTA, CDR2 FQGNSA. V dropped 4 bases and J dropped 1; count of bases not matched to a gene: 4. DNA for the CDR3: TGTGCCAGCAGCTACAACAGGGGTTCCTACAATGAGCAGTTCTTC. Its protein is CASSYNRGSYNEQFF.

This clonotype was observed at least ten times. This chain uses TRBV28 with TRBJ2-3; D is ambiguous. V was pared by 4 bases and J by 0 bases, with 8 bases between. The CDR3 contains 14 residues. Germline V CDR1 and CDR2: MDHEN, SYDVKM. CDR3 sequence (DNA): TGTGCCAGCAGTTCATCCCCTAGCACAGATACGCAGTATTTT. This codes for CASSSSPSTDTQYF.

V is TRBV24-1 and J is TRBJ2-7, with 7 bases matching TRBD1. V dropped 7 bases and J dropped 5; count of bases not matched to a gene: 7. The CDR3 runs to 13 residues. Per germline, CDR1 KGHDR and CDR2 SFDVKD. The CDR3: CATSRDRAHEQYV. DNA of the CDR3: TGTGCCACCAGCCGCGACAGGGCCCACGAGCAGTACGTC.

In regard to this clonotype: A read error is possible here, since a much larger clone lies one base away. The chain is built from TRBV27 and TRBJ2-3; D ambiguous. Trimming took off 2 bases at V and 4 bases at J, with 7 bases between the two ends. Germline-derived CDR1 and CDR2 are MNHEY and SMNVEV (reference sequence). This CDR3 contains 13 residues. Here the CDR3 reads CASSLLASDTQYF. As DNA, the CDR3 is TGTGCCAGCAGTTTACTGGCGTCAGATACGCAGTATTTT.

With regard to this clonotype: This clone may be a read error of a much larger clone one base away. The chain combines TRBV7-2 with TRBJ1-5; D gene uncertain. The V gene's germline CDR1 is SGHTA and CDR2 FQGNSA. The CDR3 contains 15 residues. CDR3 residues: CASTLAMVSLQPQHF. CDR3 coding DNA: TGTGCCAGCACCTTAGCGATGGTCTCTCTTCAGCCCCAGCATTTT.

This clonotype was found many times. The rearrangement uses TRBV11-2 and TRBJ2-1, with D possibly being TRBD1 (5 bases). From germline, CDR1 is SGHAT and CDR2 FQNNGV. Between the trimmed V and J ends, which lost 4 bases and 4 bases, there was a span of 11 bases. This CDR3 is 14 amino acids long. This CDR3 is CASSYRTVYNEQFF. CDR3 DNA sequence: TGTGCCAGCAGCTACAGGACGGTGTACAATGAGCAGTTCTTC.